This TCR beta chain stems from a study of blood T cell repertoires in COVID-19. The method was immunoSEQ multiplex PCR; TCRdb's version includes in-frame clones alone and lacks a portion of them. The table has about 180,000 clones, around 73% seen once. V shed 0 bases and J shed 4 bases, with 12 bases lying between them. The CDR3 is made up of 16 amino acids. Germline values: CDR1 LGHNA, CDR2 YNFKEQ. This clone was seen only once. Sequencing was performed on PBMCs or T cells enriched from blood (not recorded which). The rearrangement joins TRBV4-2 to TRBJ2-2; D perhaps matches TRBD2 (5 bases). The receptor was isolated from a woman between 50 and 59 years old who had recovered from COVID-19. The CDR3 DNA sequence: TGTGCCAGCAGCCAAGAAGCCAGCGCGGGCACCGGGGAGCTGTTTTTT. Encoded protein: CASSQEASAGTGELFF.